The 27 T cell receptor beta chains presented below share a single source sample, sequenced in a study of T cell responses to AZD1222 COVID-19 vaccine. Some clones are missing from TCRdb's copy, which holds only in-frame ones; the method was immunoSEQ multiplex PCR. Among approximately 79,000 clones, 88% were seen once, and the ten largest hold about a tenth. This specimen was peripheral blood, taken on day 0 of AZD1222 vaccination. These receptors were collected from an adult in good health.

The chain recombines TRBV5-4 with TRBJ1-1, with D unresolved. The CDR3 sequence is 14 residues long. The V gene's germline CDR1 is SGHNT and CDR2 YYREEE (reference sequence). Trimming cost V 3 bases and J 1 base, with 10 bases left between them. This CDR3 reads CASSSKVGNTEAFF. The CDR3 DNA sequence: TGTGCCAGCAGCTCGAAGGTAGGGAACACTGAAGCTTTCTTT.

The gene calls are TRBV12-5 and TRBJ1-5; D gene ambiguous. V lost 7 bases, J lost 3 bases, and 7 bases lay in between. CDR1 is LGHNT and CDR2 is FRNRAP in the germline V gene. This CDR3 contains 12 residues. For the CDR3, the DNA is TGTGCTAGTGCCCCCTACAATCAGCCCCAGCATTTT. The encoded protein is CASAPYNQPQHF. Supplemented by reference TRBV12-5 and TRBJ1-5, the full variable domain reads DARVTQTPRHKVTEMGQEVTMRCQPILGHNTVFWYRQTMMQGLELLAYFRNRAPLDDSGMPKDRFSAEMPDATLATLKIQPSEPRDSAVYFCASAPYNQPQHFGDGTRLSIL.

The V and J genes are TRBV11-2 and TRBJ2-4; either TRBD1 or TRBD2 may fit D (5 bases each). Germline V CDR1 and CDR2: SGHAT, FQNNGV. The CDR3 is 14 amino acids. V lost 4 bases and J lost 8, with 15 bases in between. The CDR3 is CASSSGTARDIQYF. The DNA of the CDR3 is TGTGCCAGCAGCTCCGGGACCGCTCGGGACATTCAGTACTTC.

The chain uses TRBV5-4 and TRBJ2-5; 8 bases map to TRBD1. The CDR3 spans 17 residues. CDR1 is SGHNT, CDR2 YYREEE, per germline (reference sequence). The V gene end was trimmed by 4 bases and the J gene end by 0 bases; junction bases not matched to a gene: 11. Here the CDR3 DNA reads TGTGCCAGCAGCCTGGCCCAGGGGGCGGCGAACCAAGAGACCCAGTACTTC. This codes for CASSLAQGAANQETQYF.

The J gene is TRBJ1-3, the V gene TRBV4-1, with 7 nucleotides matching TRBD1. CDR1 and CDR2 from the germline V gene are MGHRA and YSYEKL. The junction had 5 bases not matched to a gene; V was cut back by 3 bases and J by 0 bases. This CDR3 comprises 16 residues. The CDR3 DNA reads TGCGCCAGCAGCCATGCACGGGACAGCTCTGGAAACACCATATATTTT. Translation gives CASSHARDSSGNTIYF.

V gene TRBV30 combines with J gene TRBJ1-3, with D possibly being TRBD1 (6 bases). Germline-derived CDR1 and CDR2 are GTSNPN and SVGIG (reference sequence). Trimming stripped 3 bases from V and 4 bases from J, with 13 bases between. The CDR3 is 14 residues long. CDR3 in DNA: TGTGCCTGGAGCTTAGGGGGTGACGGAAACACCATATATTTT. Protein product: CAWSLGGDGNTIYF.

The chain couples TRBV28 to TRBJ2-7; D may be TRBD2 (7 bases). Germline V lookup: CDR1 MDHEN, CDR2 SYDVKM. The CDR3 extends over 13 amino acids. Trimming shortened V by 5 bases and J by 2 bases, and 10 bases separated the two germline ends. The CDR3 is CASSRGAPYEQYV. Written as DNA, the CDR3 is TGTGCCAGCAGTCGGGGGGCACCCTACGAGCAGTACGTC.

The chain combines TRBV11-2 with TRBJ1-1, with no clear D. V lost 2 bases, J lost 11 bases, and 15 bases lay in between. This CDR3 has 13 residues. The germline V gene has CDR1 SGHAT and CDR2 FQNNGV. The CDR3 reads CASSLLSEGSAFF. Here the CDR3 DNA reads TGTGCCAGCAGCTTACTCTCTGAAGGGTCGGCTTTCTTT.

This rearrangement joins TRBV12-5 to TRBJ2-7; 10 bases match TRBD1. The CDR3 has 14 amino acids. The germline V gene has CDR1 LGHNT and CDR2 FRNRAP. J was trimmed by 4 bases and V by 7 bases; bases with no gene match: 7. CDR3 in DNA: TGTGCTAGTGACCCGACAGGGGGCGTGTACGAGCAGTACGTC. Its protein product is CASDPTGGVYEQYV.

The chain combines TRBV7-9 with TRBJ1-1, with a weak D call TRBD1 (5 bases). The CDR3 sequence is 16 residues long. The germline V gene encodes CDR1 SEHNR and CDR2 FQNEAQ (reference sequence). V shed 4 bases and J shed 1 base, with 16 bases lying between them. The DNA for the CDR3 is TGTGCCAGCAGCTCCACGGGACTGCGCGGGAACACTGAAGCTTTCTTT. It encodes CASSSTGLRGNTEAFF.

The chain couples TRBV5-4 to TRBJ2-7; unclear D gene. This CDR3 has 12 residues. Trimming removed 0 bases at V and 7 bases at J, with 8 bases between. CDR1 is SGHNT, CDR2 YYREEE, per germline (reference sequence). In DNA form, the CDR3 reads TGTGCCAGCAGCTTGGGGGCCGGGGAGCAGTACTTC. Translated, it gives CASSLGAGEQYF. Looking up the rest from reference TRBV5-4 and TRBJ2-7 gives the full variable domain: ETGVTQSPTHLIKTRGQQVTLRCSSQSGHNTVSWYQQALGQGPQFIFQYYREEENGRGNFPPRFSGLQFPNYSSELNVNALELDDSALYLCASSLGAGEQYFGPGTRLTVT.

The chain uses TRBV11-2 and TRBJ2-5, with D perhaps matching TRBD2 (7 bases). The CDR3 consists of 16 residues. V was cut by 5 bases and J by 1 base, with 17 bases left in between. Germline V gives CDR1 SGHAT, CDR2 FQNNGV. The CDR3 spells CASSINTGGLQETQYF. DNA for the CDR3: TGTGCCAGCAGCATTAATACGGGGGGCCTCCAAGAGACCCAGTACTTC. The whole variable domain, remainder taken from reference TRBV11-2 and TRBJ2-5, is EAGVAQSPRYKIIEKRQSVAFWCNPISGHATLYWYQQILGQGPKLLIQFQNNGVVDDSQLPKDRFSAERLKGVDSTLKIQPAKLEDSAVYLCASSINTGGLQETQYFGPGTRLLVL.

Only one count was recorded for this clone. The CDR3 nucleotides read TGTGCCAGCAGCACAGGGGTCTCCTATGGCTACACCTTC. Protein sequence: CASSTGVSYGYTF. The chain links TRBV27 to TRBJ1-2, with 7 bases lining up with TRBD1. This CDR3 is 13 amino acids long. CDR1 and CDR2 from the germline V gene are MNHEY and SMNVEV (reference sequence). The trim removed 6 bases at V and 4 bases at J, leaving 5 bases unmatched.

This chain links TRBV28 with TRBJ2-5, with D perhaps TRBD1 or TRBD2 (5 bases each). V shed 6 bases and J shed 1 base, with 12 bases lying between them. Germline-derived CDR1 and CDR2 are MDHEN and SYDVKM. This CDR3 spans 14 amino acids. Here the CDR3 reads CASRGPGPQETQYF. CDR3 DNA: TGTGCCAGCAGGGGGCCGGGACCCCAAGAGACCCAGTACTTC.

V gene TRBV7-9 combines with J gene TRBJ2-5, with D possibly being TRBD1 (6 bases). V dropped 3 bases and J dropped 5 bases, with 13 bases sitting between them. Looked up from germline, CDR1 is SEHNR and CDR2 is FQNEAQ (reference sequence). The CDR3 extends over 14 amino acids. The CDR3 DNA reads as TGTGCCAGCAGCTTTGTACAGGGAGTGGAGACCCAGTACTTC. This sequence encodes CASSFVQGVETQYF.

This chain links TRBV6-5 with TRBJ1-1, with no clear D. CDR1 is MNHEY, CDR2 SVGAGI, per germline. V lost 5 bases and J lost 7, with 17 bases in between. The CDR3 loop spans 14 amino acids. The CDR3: CASSPSTKTIEAFF. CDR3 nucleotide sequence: TGTGCCAGCAGTCCCTCGACAAAAACTATTGAAGCTTTCTTT.

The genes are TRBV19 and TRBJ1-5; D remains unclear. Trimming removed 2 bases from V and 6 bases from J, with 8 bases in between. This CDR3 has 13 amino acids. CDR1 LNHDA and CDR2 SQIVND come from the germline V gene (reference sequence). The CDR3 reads CASSITGSQPQHF. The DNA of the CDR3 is TGTGCCAGTAGTATAACGGGAAGTCAGCCCCAGCATTTT.

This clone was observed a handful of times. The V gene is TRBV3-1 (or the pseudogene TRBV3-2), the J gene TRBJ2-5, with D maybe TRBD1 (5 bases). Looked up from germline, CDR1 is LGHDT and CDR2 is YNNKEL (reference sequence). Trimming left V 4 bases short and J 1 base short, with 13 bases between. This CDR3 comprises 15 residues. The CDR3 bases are TGTGCCAGCAGCCCTCGACAGTTTCCCCAAGAGACCCAGTACTTC. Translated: CASSPRQFPQETQYF.

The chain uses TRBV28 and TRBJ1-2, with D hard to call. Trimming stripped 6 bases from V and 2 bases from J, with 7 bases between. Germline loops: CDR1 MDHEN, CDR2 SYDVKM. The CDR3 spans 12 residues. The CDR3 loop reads CASRPINYGYTF. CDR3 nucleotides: TGTGCCAGCAGGCCAATCAACTATGGCTACACCTTC.

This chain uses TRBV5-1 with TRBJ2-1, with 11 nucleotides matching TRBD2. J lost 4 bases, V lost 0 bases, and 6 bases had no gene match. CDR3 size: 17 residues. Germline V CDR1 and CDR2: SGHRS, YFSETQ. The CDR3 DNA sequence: TGCGCCAGCAGCTTGGTGCTAGCGGGAGGCGGGTACAATGAGCAGTTCTTC. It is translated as CASSLVLAGGGYNEQFF.

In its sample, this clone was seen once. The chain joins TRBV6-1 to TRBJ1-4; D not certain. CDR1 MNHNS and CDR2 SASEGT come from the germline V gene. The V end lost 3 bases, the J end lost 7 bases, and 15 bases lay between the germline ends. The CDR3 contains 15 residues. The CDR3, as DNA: TGTGCCAGCAGTGAGAATAGAAGTCGGATTGAAAAACTGTTTTTT. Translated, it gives CASSENRSRIEKLFF.

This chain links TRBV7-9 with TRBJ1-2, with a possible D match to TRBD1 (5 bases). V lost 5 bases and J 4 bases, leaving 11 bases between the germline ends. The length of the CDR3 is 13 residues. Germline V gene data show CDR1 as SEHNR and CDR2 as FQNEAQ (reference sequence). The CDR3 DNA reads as TGTGCCAGCAGCCCTAGCGGGGGCTATGGCTACACCTTC. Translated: CASSPSGGYGYTF.

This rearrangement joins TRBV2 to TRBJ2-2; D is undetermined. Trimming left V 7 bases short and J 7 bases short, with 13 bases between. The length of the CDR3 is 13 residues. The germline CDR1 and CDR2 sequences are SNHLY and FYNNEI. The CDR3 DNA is TGTGCCAGCATTCAGTTGGGGTACGGGGAGCTGTTTTTT. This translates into CASIQLGYGELFF.

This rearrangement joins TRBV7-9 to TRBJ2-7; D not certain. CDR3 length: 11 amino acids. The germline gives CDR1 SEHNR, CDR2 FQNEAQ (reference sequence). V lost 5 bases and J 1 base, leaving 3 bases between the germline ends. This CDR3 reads CASSRSYEQYF. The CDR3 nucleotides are TGTGCCAGCAGCCGTTCCTACGAGCAGTACTTC. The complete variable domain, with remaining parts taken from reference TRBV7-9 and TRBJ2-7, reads DTGVSQNPRHKITKRGQNVTFRCDPISEHNRLYWYRQTLGQGPEFLTYFQNEAQLEKSRLLSDRFSAERPKGSFSTLEIQRTEQGDSAMYLCASSRSYEQYFGPGTRLTVT.

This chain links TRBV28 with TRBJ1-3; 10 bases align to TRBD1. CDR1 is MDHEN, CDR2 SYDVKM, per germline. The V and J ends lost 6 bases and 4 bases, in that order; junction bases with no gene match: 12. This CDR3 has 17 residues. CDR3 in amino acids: CASSSRTGTGVGNTIYF. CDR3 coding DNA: TGTGCCAGCAGCTCTCGAACCGGGACAGGGGTAGGAAACACCATATATTTT.

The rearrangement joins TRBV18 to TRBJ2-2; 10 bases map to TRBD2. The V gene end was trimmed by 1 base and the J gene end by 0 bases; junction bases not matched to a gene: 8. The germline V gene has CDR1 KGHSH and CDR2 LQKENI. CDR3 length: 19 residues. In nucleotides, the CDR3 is TGTGCCAGCTCACCACGGAGCCTAGCGGGGGCCTCGAACACCGGGGAGCTGTTTTTT. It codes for CASSPRSLAGASNTGELFF.

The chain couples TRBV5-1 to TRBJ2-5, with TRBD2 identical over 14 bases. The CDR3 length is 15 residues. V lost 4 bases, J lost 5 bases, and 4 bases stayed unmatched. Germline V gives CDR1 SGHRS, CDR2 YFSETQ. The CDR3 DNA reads TGCGCCAGCAGCCCCGGACTAGCGGGAGGTGAGACCCAGTACTTC. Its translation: CASSPGLAGGETQYF.